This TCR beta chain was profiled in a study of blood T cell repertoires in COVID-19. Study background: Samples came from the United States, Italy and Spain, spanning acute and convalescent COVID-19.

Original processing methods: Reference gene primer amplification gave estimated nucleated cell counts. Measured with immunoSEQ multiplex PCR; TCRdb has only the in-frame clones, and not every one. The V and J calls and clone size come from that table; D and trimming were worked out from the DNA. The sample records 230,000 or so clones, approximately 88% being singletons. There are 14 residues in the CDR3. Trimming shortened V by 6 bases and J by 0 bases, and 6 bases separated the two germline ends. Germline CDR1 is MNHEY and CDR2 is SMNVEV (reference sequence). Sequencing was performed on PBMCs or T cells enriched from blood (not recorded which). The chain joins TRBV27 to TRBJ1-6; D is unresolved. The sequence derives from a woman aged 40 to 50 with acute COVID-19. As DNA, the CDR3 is TGTGCCAGCAGGTACAGCTCCTATAATTCACCCCTCCACTTT. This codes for CASRYSSYNSPLHF.